The source of this T cell receptor beta chain is a study of blood T cell repertoires in COVID-19. This clone was detected a few times. Germline CDR1 reads SGHDN; CDR2 reads FVKESK. CDR3 length: 16 residues. With 3 bases clipped from V and 4 bases from J, the junction kept 8 bases outside the gene matches. Profiled with immunoSEQ multiplex PCR; TCRdb holds only in-frame clones, not every one. This sample has about 190,000 clones, with 70% to 90% found just once. The chain links TRBV14 to TRBJ2-5; 10 nucleotides match TRBD2. The sample was peripheral blood. The receptor was derived from a woman between 35 and 50 years old who had recovered from COVID-19. The CDR3 loop is CASSHRSGRAGETQYF. The CDR3 DNA sequence: TGTGCCAGCAGCCACCGCAGCGGGAGGGCCGGAGAGACCCAGTACTTC.